The source of this T cell receptor (beta chain) is a study of ipilimumab plus nivolumab after autologous stem cell transplantation. The overall study: A median of about 8 nivolumab and a few ipilimumab doses were given. Points from the study as a whole: Authors suggest TCR repertoire, Treg phenotype and gut microbiota support further study.

CDR1 MNHNS and CDR2 SASEGT come from the germline V gene. This CDR3 has 14 amino acids. Trimming took 2 bases from V and 4 from J, leaving 11 bases between them. Note on this clone: The antigen is unknown. Other nucleotide sequences in the sample specify the same CDR3.

The protocol was immunoSEQ multiplex PCR, while the TCRdb copy is restricted to in-frame clones and leaves out a portion. The repertoire holds approximately 10,000 clones, with 69% as singletons. Checkpoint therapy with ipilimumab 1 mg/kg began 14 to 28 days after transplant. The rearrangement uses TRBV6-1 and TRBJ1-1; possibly TRBD1 for D (6 bases). This clonotype originated in a male donor with diffuse large B-cell lymphoma. The sequencing here drew on PBMCs, taken in a trial of ipilimumab plus nivolumab as post-transplant consolidation. The CDR3 DNA sequence: TGTGCCAGCAGTGAAATTGGGGGGCGCACTGAAGCTTTCTTT. It is translated as CASSEIGGRTEAFF.